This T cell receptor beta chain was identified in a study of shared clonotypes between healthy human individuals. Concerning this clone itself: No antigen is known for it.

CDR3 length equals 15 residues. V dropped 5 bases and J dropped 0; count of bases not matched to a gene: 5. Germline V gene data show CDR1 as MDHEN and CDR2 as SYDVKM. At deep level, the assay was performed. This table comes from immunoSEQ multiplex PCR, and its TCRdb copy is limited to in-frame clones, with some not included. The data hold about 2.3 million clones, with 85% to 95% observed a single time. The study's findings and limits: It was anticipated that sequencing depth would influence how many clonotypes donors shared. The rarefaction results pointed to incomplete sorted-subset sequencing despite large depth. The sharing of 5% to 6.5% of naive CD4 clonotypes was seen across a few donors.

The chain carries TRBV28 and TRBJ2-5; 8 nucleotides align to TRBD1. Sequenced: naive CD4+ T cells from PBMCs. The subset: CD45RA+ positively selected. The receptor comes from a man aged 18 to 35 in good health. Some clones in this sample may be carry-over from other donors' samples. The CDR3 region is CASSGTGRYQETQYF. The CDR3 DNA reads TGTGCCAGCAGTGGGACAGGCCGGTACCAAGAGACCCAGTACTTC.